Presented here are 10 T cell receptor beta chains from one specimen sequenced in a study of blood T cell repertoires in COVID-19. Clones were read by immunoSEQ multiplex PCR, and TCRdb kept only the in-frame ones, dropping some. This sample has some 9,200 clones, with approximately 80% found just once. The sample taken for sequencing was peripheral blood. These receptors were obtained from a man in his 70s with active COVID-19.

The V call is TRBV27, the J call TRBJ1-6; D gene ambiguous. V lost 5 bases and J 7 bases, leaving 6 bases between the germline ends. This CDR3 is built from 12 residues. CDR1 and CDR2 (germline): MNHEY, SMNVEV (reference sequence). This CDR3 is CASSLQNSPLHF. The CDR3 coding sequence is TGTGCCAGCAGTCTCCAGAATTCACCCCTCCACTTT.

As DNA, the CDR3 is TGTGCCAGCTCAACCGGGACCTACGAGCAGTACTTC. Translated: CASSTGTYEQYF. The chain combines TRBV18 with TRBJ2-7, with D possibly matching TRBD2 (5 bases). Trimming took 5 bases from V and 2 from J, leaving 7 bases between them. The CDR3 loop spans 12 amino acids. CDR1 KGHSH and CDR2 LQKENI come from the germline V gene. The whole variable domain, remainder taken from reference TRBV18 and TRBJ2-7, is NAGVMQNPRHLVRRRGQEARLRCSPMKGHSHVYWYRQLPEEGLKFMVYLQKENIIDESGMPKERFSAEFPKEGPSILRIQQVVRGDSAAYFCASSTGTYEQYFGPGTRLTVT.

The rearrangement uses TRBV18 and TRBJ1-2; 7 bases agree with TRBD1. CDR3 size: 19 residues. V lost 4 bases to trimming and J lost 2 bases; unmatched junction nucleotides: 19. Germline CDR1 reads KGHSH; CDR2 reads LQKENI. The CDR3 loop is CASSHFGTADLGTNYGYTF. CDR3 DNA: TGTGCCAGCTCACACTTTGGGACAGCTGACCTTGGAACGAACTATGGCTACACCTTC.

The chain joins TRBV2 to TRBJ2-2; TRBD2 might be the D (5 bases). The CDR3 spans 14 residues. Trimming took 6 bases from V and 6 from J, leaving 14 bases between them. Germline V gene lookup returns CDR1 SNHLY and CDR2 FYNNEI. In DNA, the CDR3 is TGTGCCAGCAGGCCAAACCGGGGATCCGGGGAGCTGTTTTTT. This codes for CASRPNRGSGELFF.

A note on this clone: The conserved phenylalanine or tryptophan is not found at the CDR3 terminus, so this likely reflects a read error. In DNA, the CDR3 is TGTGCCAGCAGCTTAAAAATTGGGGGCTACACCATC. It is translated as CASSLKIGGYTI. This chain links TRBV12-3 or TRBV12-4 with TRBJ1-2; D ambiguous. This CDR3 spans 12 amino acids. Trimming removed 6 bases at V and 8 bases at J, with 13 bases between.

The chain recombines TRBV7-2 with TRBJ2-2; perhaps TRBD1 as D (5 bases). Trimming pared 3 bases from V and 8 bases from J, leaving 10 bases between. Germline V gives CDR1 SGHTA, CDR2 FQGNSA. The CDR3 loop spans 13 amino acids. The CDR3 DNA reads TGTGCCAGCAGCTTCCAGGGTGCTGGGGAGCTGTTTTTT. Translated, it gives CASSFQGAGELFF.

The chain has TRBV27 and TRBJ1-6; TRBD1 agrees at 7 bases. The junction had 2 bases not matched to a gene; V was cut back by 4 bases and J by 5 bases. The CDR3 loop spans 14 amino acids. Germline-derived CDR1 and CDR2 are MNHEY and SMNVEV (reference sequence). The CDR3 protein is CASSYRGHNSPLHF. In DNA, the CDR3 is TGTGCCAGCAGTTACAGGGGACATAATTCACCCCTCCACTTT.

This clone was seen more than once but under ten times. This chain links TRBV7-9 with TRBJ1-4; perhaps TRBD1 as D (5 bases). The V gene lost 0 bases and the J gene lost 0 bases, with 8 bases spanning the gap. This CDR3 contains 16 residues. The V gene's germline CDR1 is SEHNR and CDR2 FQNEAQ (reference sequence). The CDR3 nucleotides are TGTGCCAGCAGCTTAGCAGGGGCTGCAACTAATGAAAAACTGTTTTTT. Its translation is CASSLAGAATNEKLFF.

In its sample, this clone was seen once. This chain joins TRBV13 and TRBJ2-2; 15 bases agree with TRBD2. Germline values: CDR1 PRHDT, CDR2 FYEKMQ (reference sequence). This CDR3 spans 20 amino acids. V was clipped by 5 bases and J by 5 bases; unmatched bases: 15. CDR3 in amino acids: CASSRYTRTSGRAATGELFF. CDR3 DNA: TGTGCCAGCAGCCGATACACAAGGACTAGCGGGAGGGCCGCTACCGGGGAGCTGTTTTTT.

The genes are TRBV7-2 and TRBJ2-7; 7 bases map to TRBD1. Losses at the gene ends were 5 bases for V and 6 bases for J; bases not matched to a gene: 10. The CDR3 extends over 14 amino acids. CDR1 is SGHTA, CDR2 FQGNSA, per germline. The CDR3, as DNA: TGTGCCAGCAGCGTGGACAGGTTGTTAGGCGAGCAGTACTTC. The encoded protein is CASSVDRLLGEQYF. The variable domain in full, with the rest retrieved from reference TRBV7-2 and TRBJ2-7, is GAGVSQSPSNKVTEKGKDVELRCDPISGHTALYWYRQSLGQGLEFLIYFQGNSAPDKSGLPSDRFSAERTGGSVSTLTIQRTQQEDSAVYLCASSVDRLLGEQYFGPGTRLTVT.